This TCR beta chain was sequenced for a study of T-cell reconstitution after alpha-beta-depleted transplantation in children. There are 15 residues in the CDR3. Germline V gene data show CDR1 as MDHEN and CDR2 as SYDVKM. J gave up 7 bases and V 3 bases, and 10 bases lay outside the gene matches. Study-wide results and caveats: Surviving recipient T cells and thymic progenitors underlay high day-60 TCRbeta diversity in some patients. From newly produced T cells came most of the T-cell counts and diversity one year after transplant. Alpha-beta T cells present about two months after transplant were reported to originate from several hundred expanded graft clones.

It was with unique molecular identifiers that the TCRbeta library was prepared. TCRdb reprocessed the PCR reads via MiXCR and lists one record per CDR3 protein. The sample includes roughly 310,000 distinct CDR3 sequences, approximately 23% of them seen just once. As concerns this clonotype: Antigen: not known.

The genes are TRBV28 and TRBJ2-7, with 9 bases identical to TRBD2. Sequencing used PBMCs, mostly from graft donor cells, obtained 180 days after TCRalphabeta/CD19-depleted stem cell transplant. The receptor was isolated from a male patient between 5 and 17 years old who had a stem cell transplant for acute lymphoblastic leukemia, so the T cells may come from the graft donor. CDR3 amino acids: CASSFSSGTPGEQYF. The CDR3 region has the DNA TGTGCCAGCAGTTTTTCTAGCGGGACCCCTGGGGAGCAGTACTTC.